What follows are 27 T cell receptor beta chains derived from one specimen sequenced in a study of blood T cell repertoires in COVID-19. Sequencing used immunoSEQ multiplex PCR; TCRdb keeps in-frame clones, though not all of them. Found here are around 220,000 clones, under 90% of them singletons; the top ten hold 4.4%. The sequenced material came from peripheral blood. The receptors here all came from a man aged 50-60 years with acute or convalescent COVID-19.

The genes are TRBV13 and TRBJ1-1; tentative D call: TRBD1 (6 bases). Germline CDR1 and CDR2: PRHDT and FYEKMQ (reference sequence). Trimming stripped 0 bases from V and 3 bases from J, with 11 bases between. The CDR3 is 15 amino acids. The DNA for the CDR3 is TGTGCCAGCAGCTTAGGACAGGGAAGGGACACTGAAGCTTTCTTT. Protein: CASSLGQGRDTEAFF.

The V and J genes are TRBV11-2 and TRBJ1-1; D possibly corresponds to TRBD1 (5 bases). This CDR3 is built from 13 residues. Trimming removed 7 bases from V and 1 base from J, with 10 bases in between. Germline-derived CDR1 and CDR2 are SGHAT and FQNNGV. CDR3 region: CASNQGRNTEAFF. The DNA of the CDR3 is TGTGCCAGCAACCAGGGCAGGAACACTGAAGCTTTCTTT.

V usage is TRBV6-1 and J usage is TRBJ1-1; TRBD1 agrees at 7 bases. The CDR3 totals 15 residues. CDR1 and CDR2 (germline): MNHNS, SASEGT. Trimming cost V 2 bases and J 5 bases; bases outside gene matches: 8. This CDR3 reads CASSEPKTGKTEAFF. DNA for the CDR3: TGTGCCAGCAGTGAACCTAAGACAGGGAAAACTGAAGCTTTCTTT.

The chain couples TRBV14 to TRBJ2-7; TRBD1 is a possible D gene (6 bases). The CDR3 length is 14 residues. V dropped 4 bases and J dropped 7 bases, with 17 bases sitting between them. Looked up from germline, CDR1 is SGHDN and CDR2 is FVKESK. Here the CDR3 DNA reads TGTGCCAGCAGCCCCACAGACAGGTCGGGTGAGCAGTACTTC. Encoded protein: CASSPTDRSGEQYF.

The chain has TRBV11-2 and TRBJ2-7; TRBD2 is a possible D gene (5 bases). Germline lookup yields CDR1 SGHAT and CDR2 FQNNGV. V lost 1 base to trimming and J lost 4 bases, with 17 bases between them. The CDR3 sequence is 16 residues long. CDR3 protein: CASSLVGKRNLYEQYF. The DNA for the CDR3 is TGTGCCAGCAGCTTAGTCGGGAAAAGGAACTTATACGAGCAGTACTTC.

The chain has TRBV19 and TRBJ1-1; tentatively, D is TRBD1 (6 bases). Germline V gene data show CDR1 as LNHDA and CDR2 as SQIVND (reference sequence). The V end was cut by 7 bases, the J end by 5 bases, with 17 bases between. The CDR3 has 14 amino acids. The CDR3 loop reads CASIHSGGGTEAFF. The CDR3 DNA is TGTGCCAGTATCCACTCGGGGGGCGGGACTGAAGCTTTCTTT.

V and J are TRBV5-5 and TRBJ1-2; 8 bases agree with TRBD1. V shed 2 bases, J shed 5 bases, and the junction held 8 bases outside the gene matches. CDR1 is SGHKS and CDR2 is YYEKEE in the germline V gene (reference sequence). The CDR3 loop spans 15 amino acids. CDR3 protein: CASSLRNQGAYGYTF. The CDR3 DNA sequence: TGTGCCAGCAGCTTAAGGAACCAGGGGGCTTATGGCTACACCTTC.

Details on this clone: Distinct nucleotide sequences in the sample also encode this CDR3. This sequence joins TRBV7-9 and TRBJ1-1, with 7 bases fitting TRBD1. This CDR3 comprises 13 residues. CDR1 and CDR2 (germline): SEHNR, FQNEAQ (reference sequence). V dropped 5 bases and J dropped 3; count of bases not matched to a gene: 3. CDR3 coding DNA: TGTGCCAGCAGCCGACAGGGAGACACTGAAGCTTTCTTT. Protein: CASSRQGDTEAFF.

The rearrangement joins TRBV5-1 to TRBJ2-7; 7 positions agree with TRBD1. The germline V gene encodes CDR1 SGHRS and CDR2 YFSETQ. There are 14 residues in the CDR3. The V and J ends lost 4 bases and 0 bases, in that order; junction bases with no gene match: 4. The CDR3: CASSQTGPSYEQYF. In nucleotides, the CDR3 is TGCGCCAGCAGCCAGACAGGGCCCTCCTACGAGCAGTACTTC. The whole variable domain, filled in from reference TRBV5-1 and TRBJ2-7, reads KAGVTQTPRYLIKTRGQQVTLSCSPISGHRSVSWYQQTPGQGLQFLFEYFSETQRNKGNFPGRFSGRQFSNSRSEMNVSTLELGDSALYLCASSQTGPSYEQYFGPGTRLTVT.

This clone showed up just a few times. The chain couples TRBV18 to TRBJ1-1; TRBD1 matches at 8 bases. The J segment lost 1 base and the V segment lost 0 bases, leaving 1 base of the junction unmatched. Germline CDR1 and CDR2: KGHSH and LQKENI. The CDR3 consists of 15 residues. The CDR3 region is CASSPPTGANTEAFF. The CDR3 nucleotides read TGTGCCAGCTCACCACCGACAGGGGCGAACACTGAAGCTTTCTTT.

As concerns this clone: Distinct nucleotide sequences in the sample also encode this CDR3. The J gene is TRBJ2-1, the V gene TRBV5-1, with a possible D match to TRBD1 (6 bases). The germline gives CDR1 SGHRS, CDR2 YFSETQ. Trimming pared 2 bases from V and 0 bases from J, leaving 9 bases between. The CDR3 contains 15 residues. The chain's CDR3 is CASSLQGSSYNEQFF. CDR3 coding DNA: TGCGCCAGCAGCTTACAGGGAAGCTCCTACAATGAGCAGTTCTTC.

In its sample, this clone was seen a few times. V gene TRBV20-1 combines with J gene TRBJ2-1; TRBD2 matches at 8 bases. The J segment lost 4 bases and the V segment lost 3 bases, leaving 8 bases of the junction unmatched. CDR3 length: 15 amino acids. Germline assignment: CDR1 DFQATT and CDR2 SNEGSKA (reference sequence). The CDR3 spells CSASETIAGYNEQFF. The CDR3 region has the DNA TGCAGTGCTAGTGAGACTATAGCGGGGTACAATGAGCAGTTCTTC.

Concerning this clone itself: Mismatch with germline at one junction end may stem from a read error. The V call is TRBV5-8, the J call TRBJ2-1; TRBD2 matches 8 bases. Germline CDR1 reads SGHTS; CDR2 reads YDEGEE. This CDR3 is built from 16 residues. Here the CDR3 reads CASSRGRQLSHNEQFF. For the CDR3, the DNA is TGTGCCAGCAGCCGCGGGAGGCAACTCTCCCACAATGAGCAGTTCTTC.

J is TRBJ1-1 and V is TRBV19; TRBD1 might be the D (5 bases). The CDR3 covers 14 residues. V was clipped by 6 bases and J by 3 bases, with 14 bases between them. The germline V gene encodes CDR1 LNHDA and CDR2 SQIVND (reference sequence). CDR3 amino acids: CASRTVLGYTEAFF. The DNA of the CDR3 is TGTGCCAGTAGGACAGTTCTGGGCTACACTGAAGCTTTCTTT.

This clone has a handful of counts. The chain recombines TRBV2 with TRBJ1-2; 7 bases match TRBD1. From germline, CDR1 is SNHLY and CDR2 FYNNEI. V shed 9 bases, J shed 4 bases, and the junction held 5 bases outside the gene matches. The CDR3 is 12 amino acids. This chain's CDR3 is CASSGQSYGYTF. In DNA form, the CDR3 reads TGTGCCAGTTCGGGACAGTCCTATGGCTACACCTTC.

The chain has TRBV6-6 and TRBJ2-1; maybe TRBD2 (6 bases). Looked up from germline, CDR1 is MNHNY and CDR2 is SVGAGI (reference sequence). V was trimmed by 5 bases and J by 5 bases, leaving 25 bases between them. This CDR3 is 18 amino acids long. As DNA, the CDR3 is TGTGCCAGCAGTCAACCCTTGATGGGGCGGGGACGGCACAATGAGCAGTTCTTC. It yields the protein CASSQPLMGRGRHNEQFF.

This chain joins TRBV12-3 or TRBV12-4 and TRBJ2-1; 7 nucleotides align to TRBD1. V shed 6 bases, J shed 4 bases, and the junction held 3 bases outside the gene matches. This CDR3 has 13 amino acids. The CDR3 DNA follows: TGTGCCAGCAGACTGGGACAGTACAATGAGCAGTTCTTC. Its protein is CASRLGQYNEQFF.

The chain carries TRBV2 and TRBJ1-4; D may be TRBD1 (5 bases). Between the trimmed V and J ends, which lost 6 bases and 4 bases, there was a span of 15 bases. Germline lookup yields CDR1 SNHLY and CDR2 FYNNEI. The CDR3 has 15 residues. CDR3 in DNA: TGTGCCAGCAGCCAGACCGGGGGAATTAATGAAAAACTGTTTTTT. Its protein product is CASSQTGGINEKLFF.

This chain links TRBV19 with TRBJ1-2; maybe TRBD1 (6 bases). Per the germline V gene, CDR1 is LNHDA and CDR2 is SQIVND (reference sequence). The length of the CDR3 is 14 residues. V was clipped by 1 base and J by 8 bases, with 14 bases between them. The CDR3 sequence is CASSIVTAGEGYTF. In DNA form, the CDR3 reads TGTGCCAGTAGTATAGTGACGGCAGGGGAAGGCTACACCTTC.

CDR3 loop: CASSLAPGKTYEQYF. DNA for the CDR3: TGTGCCAGCAGCTTGGCCCCGGGGAAAACCTACGAGCAGTACTTC. The rearrangement joins TRBV5-4 to TRBJ2-7, with a possible D match to TRBD2 (5 bases). V dropped 0 bases and J dropped 2 bases, with 12 bases sitting between them. The germline V gene has CDR1 SGHNT and CDR2 YYREEE (reference sequence). The CDR3 loop spans 15 amino acids.

This clone has a handful of counts. The chain employs TRBV6-2 or TRBV6-3 and TRBJ1-5; D not certain. The V end lost 7 bases, the J end lost 5 bases, and 12 bases lay between the germline ends. This CDR3 comprises 13 residues. Germline CDR1 and CDR2: MNHEY and SVGEGT. CDR3 loop: CASTPTGYQPQHF. CDR3 nucleotide sequence: TGTGCCAGCACCCCCACGGGATATCAGCCCCAGCATTTT.

This clone was seen once. The V and J genes are TRBV12-3 or TRBV12-4 and TRBJ2-1; D is unclear. Trimming left V 3 bases short and J 2 bases short, with 5 bases between. The CDR3 is 13 amino acids. The CDR3 spells CASSFKTYNEQFF. The CDR3 bases are TGTGCCAGCAGTTTTAAAACCTACAATGAGCAGTTCTTC.

This clone was recorded once. The V gene is TRBV2, the J gene TRBJ2-5; no definite D call. From germline, CDR1 is SNHLY and CDR2 FYNNEI. The CDR3 has 15 amino acids. The V and J ends lost 4 bases and 5 bases respectively, with 17 bases between them. The CDR3 protein is CASSVTQTAGETQYF. DNA of the CDR3: TGTGCCAGCAGTGTAACACAGACCGCTGGGGAGACCCAGTACTTC.

The chain combines TRBV9 with TRBJ2-1; TRBD1 is a possible D gene (6 bases). The CDR3 is 15 residues long. Trimming removed 3 bases at V and 0 bases at J, with 10 bases between. Germline CDR1 SGDLS, CDR2 YYNGEE. CDR3 sequence: CASSDTGSSYNEQFF. The CDR3 bases are TGTGCCAGCAGCGATACAGGGAGCTCCTACAATGAGCAGTTCTTC.

The chain combines TRBV19 with TRBJ1-5; TRBD1 matches at 9 bases. The CDR3 totals 16 residues. With V trimmed by 6 bases and J by 2 bases, 8 bases remained unmatched. Germline V gene lookup returns CDR1 LNHDA and CDR2 SQIVND (reference sequence). CDR3 in DNA: TGTGCCAGTAGGTACGGGACAGGGCGAGGCAATCAGCCCCAGCATTTT. Encoded protein: CASRYGTGRGNQPQHF. Full variable domain (remainder filled in from reference TRBV19 and TRBJ1-5): DGGITQSPKYLFRKEGQNVTLSCEQNLNHDAMYWYRQDPGQGLRLIYYSQIVNDFQKGDIAEGYSVSREKKESFPLTVTSAQKNPTAFYLCASRYGTGRGNQPQHFGDGTRLSIL.

This sequence joins TRBV30 and TRBJ2-3; 7 positions match TRBD2. V was clipped by 2 bases and J by 2 bases; unmatched bases: 10. Germline V lookup: CDR1 GTSNPN, CDR2 SVGIG (reference sequence). This CDR3 contains 16 residues. CDR3 sequence: CAWSRLTSRNTDTQYF. The CDR3 DNA follows: TGTGCCTGGAGTCGCCTGACTAGCAGAAACACAGATACGCAGTATTTT.

The chain employs TRBV4-1 and TRBJ1-1; possibly TRBD1 for D (6 bases). Trimming shortened V by 0 bases and J by 0 bases, and 17 bases separated the two germline ends. Germline CDR1 is MGHRA and CDR2 is YSYEKL. This CDR3 is 18 amino acids long. DNA for the CDR3: TGCGCCAGCAGCCAAGATTCAGGGGCAGGCCGCATGAACACTGAAGCTTTCTTT. Translated, it gives CASSQDSGAGRMNTEAFF.